This T cell receptor beta chain was documented in a study of blood T cells in healthy people across ages. V was clipped by 3 bases and J by 4 bases, with 12 bases between them. The CDR3 is 13 amino acids. Looked up from germline, CDR1 is DFQATT and CDR2 is SNEGSKA (reference sequence). The authors ran a second PCR of 7 to 11 cycles using a sample-barcoded 5' primer and a J-beta primer mix. TCRdb re-called the 5' RACE reads through MiXCR, storing one row per CDR3 protein. The sample carries about 640,000 distinct CDR3 sequences, roughly 53% recorded once. Study-wide points: Fewer expanded clones and more diversity marked long-lived versus aged donors. There was no known CMV status for donors, so expanded clonotype changes were possibly confounded. Unsorted PBMCs blocked a conclusive comparison of naive and antigen-experienced cells.

The individuals who served as donors were healthy Caucasians living in Russia, aged about 6 to 100. A note on this clonotype: Its antigen is as yet unknown.

Sequencing was done on a sample of blood. The V gene is TRBV20-1, the J gene TRBJ1-2; D gene uncertain. The clonotype comes from a man between 60 and 70 years old in good health. CDR3 region: CSARDPLTYGYTF. The CDR3 coding sequence is TGCAGTGCTAGGGACCCACTTACCTATGGCTACACCTTC.